At least ten counts were recorded for the clone carrying this T cell receptor beta chain. As yet, its antigen is unknown. The use of a sample-barcoded 5' primer and a J-beta primer mix characterized a second PCR of 7 to 11 cycles. Each cDNA molecule, via a template-switch adaptor with 12 random nucleotides, was tagged. Via MiXCR, TCRdb re-called the 5' RACE reads, giving one row per CDR3 protein. The sample holds approximately 600,000 distinct CDR3 sequences, approximately 59% seen once. These data belong to a study of blood T cells in healthy people across ages. The study's findings and limits: With age, beta diversity per million T cells declined roughly linearly, significantly by 30 to 40.

Germline V CDR1 and CDR2: ENHRY, SYGVKD. The CDR3 is 17 amino acids. Trimming stripped 3 bases from V and 4 bases from J, with 16 bases between. Sample: blood. The rearrangement joins TRBV10-3 to TRBJ2-6, with D hard to call. This sequence originates from a man aged 55 to 70 in good health. CDR3 in amino acids: CAISDPAFWSGANVLTF. The CDR3, as DNA: TGTGCCATCAGTGATCCGGCATTTTGGTCCGGGGCCAACGTCCTGACTTTC.